This TCR beta chain was sequenced for a study of OX40 agonist ivuxolimab in advanced cancers. Across the study: Patients received ivuxolimab, an agonistic anti-OX40 (CD134) antibody. Having had anti-PD-1, anti-PD-L1 or anti-CTLA-4 therapy before was allowed, and approximately 40% had some. Every patient in dose escalation had hepatocellular carcinoma, melanoma, renal cell or head and neck cancer.

Trimming took 2 bases from V and 5 from J, leaving 7 bases between them. The CDR3 contains 14 residues. Per the germline V gene, CDR1 is MNHNY and CDR2 is SVGAGI (reference sequence). Profiled with immunoSEQ multiplex PCR; TCRdb holds only in-frame clones, not every one. The sample includes 94,000 or so clones, roughly 80% seen only once; the top ten take about 1.1%. A history of autoimmune disease or systemic immunosuppression excluded patients. The sequence was collected from an adult with an advanced solid tumor such as melanoma, head and neck, liver or kidney cancer. The chain combines TRBV6-6 with TRBJ1-6, with unresolved D. The sample consisted of CD4+ or CD8+ T cells sorted from blood, taken in a trial of the OX40 agonist ivuxolimab. The CDR3 DNA reads TGTGCCAGCAGTTACGGGGTGGATAATTCACCCCTCCACTTT. Translation: CASSYGVDNSPLHF.